This is a list of T cell receptor beta chains from one sample in a study of blood T cells in healthy people across ages. TCRdb processed the 5' RACE reads anew with MiXCR; each CDR3 protein has one entry. The sample carries approximately 600,000 distinct CDR3 sequences, about 53% recorded once. Sequencing was done on a sample of blood. Source of these receptors: a man in his 60s in good health. The CDR3 runs from the conserved cysteine through the conserved F or W. A D gene is named only where the DNA matches it firmly. Clone size is given for some rows only: seen once, a few or many times, or a class if the clone is expanded.

d_call: TRBD1; j_call: TRBJ2-1; clone_size: -; v_call: TRBV7-9; cdr3_aa: CASSGTASYNEQFF; cdr3_nt: TGTGCCAGCAGCGGGACAGCCTCCTACAATGAGCAGTTCTTC
d_call: TRBD2; j_call: TRBJ2-7; clone_size: -; v_call: TRBV28; cdr3_aa: CASSSPGLAGGSSYEQYF; cdr3_nt: TGTGCCAGCAGTTCCCCGGGACTAGCAGGGGGGAGCTCCTACGAGCAGTACTTC
d_call: TRBD2; j_call: TRBJ2-5; clone_size: -; v_call: TRBV20-1; cdr3_aa: CSARDSGGFQETQYF; cdr3_nt: TGCAGTGCTAGAGATAGCGGGGGTTTTCAAGAGACCCAGTACTTC
d_call: TRBD2; j_call: TRBJ2-5; clone_size: -; v_call: TRBV7-2; cdr3_aa: CASSLVAGGPSDAQYF; cdr3_nt: TGTGCCAGCAGCTTAGTCGCGGGGGGCCCGTCGGATGCCCAGTACTTC
d_call: -; j_call: TRBJ1-2; clone_size: -; v_call: TRBV4-1; cdr3_aa: CASSGDRDTDVGYTF; cdr3_nt: TGCGCCAGCAGCGGAGACCGGGACACAGATGTTGGCTACACCTTC
d_call: -; j_call: TRBJ2-6; clone_size: few; v_call: TRBV10-3; cdr3_aa: CAISDVRVSGANVLTF; cdr3_nt: TGTGCCATCAGTGATGTGAGGGTCTCTGGGGCCAACGTCCTGACTTTC
d_call: -; j_call: TRBJ2-6; clone_size: many; v_call: TRBV5-1; cdr3_aa: CASSPTGSGANVLTF; cdr3_nt: TGTGCCAGCAGCCCCACAGGATCTGGGGCCAACGTCCTGACTTTC
d_call: -; j_call: TRBJ2-4; clone_size: -; v_call: TRBV18; cdr3_aa: CASSTGPGGIQYF; cdr3_nt: TGTGCCAGCTCAACAGGGCCGGGGGGCATTCAGTACTTC
d_call: -; j_call: TRBJ2-5; clone_size: few; v_call: TRBV11-2; cdr3_aa: CASSLRTQTQYF; cdr3_nt: TGTGCCAGCAGCTTAAGGACGCAGACCCAGTACTTC
d_call: TRBD2; j_call: TRBJ2-5; clone_size: few; v_call: TRBV4-1; cdr3_aa: CASSRGIAGGLQETQYF; cdr3_nt: TGCGCCAGCAGCCGCGGGATAGCGGGGGGCCTCCAAGAGACCCAGTACTTC
d_call: TRBD1; j_call: TRBJ1-4; clone_size: -; v_call: TRBV11-2; cdr3_aa: CASSSDRGSNEKLFF; cdr3_nt: TGTGCCAGCAGCTCGGACAGGGGTTCTAATGAAAAACTGTTTTTT
d_call: -; j_call: TRBJ1-2; clone_size: -; v_call: TRBV6-1; cdr3_aa: CASSEAMRTAYGYTF; cdr3_nt: TGTGCCAGCAGTGAAGCGATGAGGACGGCCTATGGCTACACCTTC
d_call: -; j_call: TRBJ1-2; clone_size: -; v_call: TRBV10-3; cdr3_aa: CAISESLRYGYTF; cdr3_nt: TGTGCCATCAGTGAGTCGCTCCGGTATGGCTACACCTTC
d_call: TRBD2; j_call: TRBJ2-3; clone_size: -; v_call: TRBV2; cdr3_aa: CASSQLPRAGGSSTDTQYF; cdr3_nt: TGTGCCAGCAGCCAGCTACCTAGAGCGGGGGGCTCTAGCACAGATACGCAGTATTTT
d_call: -; j_call: TRBJ2-3; clone_size: few; v_call: TRBV5-1; cdr3_aa: CASSSSVVTDTQYF; cdr3_nt: TGCGCCAGCAGCTCCTCGGTCGTCACAGATACGCAGTATTTT
d_call: TRBD2; j_call: TRBJ2-7; clone_size: once; v_call: TRBV2; cdr3_aa: CASSPLLAGGREQYF; cdr3_nt: TGTGCCAGCAGCCCATTACTAGCGGGGGGGCGAGAGCAGTACTTC
d_call: -; j_call: TRBJ2-3; clone_size: -; v_call: TRBV20-1; cdr3_aa: CSAATDEPDTQYF; cdr3_nt: TGCAGTGCAGCCACAGACGAGCCAGATACGCAGTATTTT
d_call: -; j_call: TRBJ2-3; clone_size: once; v_call: TRBV20-1; cdr3_aa: CSVYPYATDTQYF; cdr3_nt: TGCAGTGTATACCCGTACGCCACAGATACGCAGTATTTT
d_call: -; j_call: TRBJ1-5; clone_size: -; v_call: TRBV6-5; cdr3_aa: CASRPLPTAPQHF; cdr3_nt: TGTGCCAGCCGACCACTGCCGACTGCGCCCCAGCATTTT
d_call: TRBD2; j_call: TRBJ2-5; clone_size: -; v_call: TRBV11-2; cdr3_aa: CASSLGASGGSGETQYF; cdr3_nt: TGTGCCAGCAGCTTAGGGGCTAGCGGGGGGTCAGGAGAGACCCAGTACTTC
d_call: -; j_call: TRBJ1-5; clone_size: few; v_call: TRBV19; cdr3_aa: CASTMVGSNQPQHF; cdr3_nt: TGTGCCAGTACCATGGTGGGTAGCAATCAGCCCCAGCATTTT
d_call: -; j_call: TRBJ2-7; clone_size: -; v_call: TRBV7-6; cdr3_aa: CASSLGFGSNVVEQYF; cdr3_nt: TGTGCCAGCAGCTTAGGATTTGGGAGTAATGTTGTCGAGCAGTACTTC
d_call: -; j_call: TRBJ1-2; clone_size: -; v_call: TRBV6-1; cdr3_aa: CASSEAGIADYTF; cdr3_nt: TGTGCCAGCAGTGAAGCAGGCATCGCTGACTACACCTTC
d_call: TRBD1; j_call: TRBJ1-1; clone_size: -; v_call: TRBV5-1; cdr3_aa: CASSSGTGLNTEAFF; cdr3_nt: TGCGCCAGCAGCTCCGGGACAGGGCTGAACACTGAAGCTTTCTTT
d_call: -; j_call: TRBJ2-1; clone_size: -; v_call: TRBV3-1; cdr3_aa: CASSQGGVGGQFF; cdr3_nt: TGTGCCAGCAGCCAAGGGGGAGTGGGAGGGCAGTTCTTC
d_call: TRBD1; j_call: TRBJ2-5; clone_size: few; v_call: TRBV28; cdr3_aa: CASSPRTGGERETQYF; cdr3_nt: TGTGCCAGCAGTCCACGGACAGGGGGCGAAAGAGAGACCCAGTACTTC
d_call: -; j_call: TRBJ2-3; clone_size: -; v_call: TRBV4-1; cdr3_aa: CASNQAVRADTQYF; cdr3_nt: TGCGCCAGCAACCAAGCCGTTCGAGCAGATACGCAGTATTTT
d_call: TRBD2; j_call: TRBJ2-5; clone_size: -; v_call: TRBV10-3; cdr3_aa: CAISERLAGQETQYF; cdr3_nt: TGTGCCATCAGTGAGCGACTAGCGGGGCAAGAGACCCAGTACTTC
d_call: TRBD2; j_call: TRBJ2-3; clone_size: -; v_call: TRBV13; cdr3_aa: CASSLGSSGLTDTRYF; cdr3_nt: TGTGCCAGCAGCCTGGGGTCTAGCGGGCTCACAGATACGCGGTATTTT
d_call: TRBD1; j_call: TRBJ1-5; clone_size: once; v_call: TRBV27; cdr3_aa: CASGPGQGYQPQHF; cdr3_nt: TGTGCCAGCGGACCGGGACAGGGCTACCAGCCCCAGCATTTT
d_call: -; j_call: TRBJ1-6; clone_size: few; v_call: TRBV5-1; cdr3_aa: CASSSDSFSPLHF; cdr3_nt: TGCGCCAGCAGTTCCGACTCTTTTTCACCCCTCCACTTT
d_call: -; j_call: TRBJ2-1; clone_size: -; v_call: TRBV20-1; cdr3_aa: CSAASLARNYNEQFF; cdr3_nt: TGCAGTGCTGCCTCCCTAGCGCGGAACTACAATGAGCAGTTCTTC
d_call: -; j_call: TRBJ2-7; clone_size: -; v_call: TRBV4-2; cdr3_aa: CASSQTDIQGREQYF; cdr3_nt: TGTGCCAGCAGCCAAACGGATATACAGGGCCGCGAGCAGTACTTC
d_call: TRBD2; j_call: TRBJ2-7; clone_size: few; v_call: TRBV27; cdr3_aa: CASSLIRGGGEQYF; cdr3_nt: TGTGCCAGCAGTTTAATCCGCGGGGGGGGCGAGCAGTACTTC
d_call: -; j_call: TRBJ2-4; clone_size: few; v_call: TRBV6-5; cdr3_aa: CASTEDTTNIQYF; cdr3_nt: TGTGCCAGCACCGAAGACACAACAAACATTCAGTACTTC
d_call: -; j_call: TRBJ1-5; clone_size: -; v_call: TRBV5-1; cdr3_aa: CASSLFPDSNQPQHF; cdr3_nt: TGCGCCAGCAGCTTGTTTCCAGATAGCAATCAGCCCCAGCATTTT
d_call: TRBD2; j_call: TRBJ2-5; clone_size: -; v_call: TRBV20-1; cdr3_aa: CSAWGGGETQYF; cdr3_nt: TGCAGTGCTTGGGGGGGAGGTGAGACCCAGTACTTC
d_call: -; j_call: TRBJ2-3; clone_size: -; v_call: TRBV6-6; cdr3_aa: CASSVRDSSTDTQYF; cdr3_nt: TGTGCCAGCAGTGTCCGGGACTCAAGCACAGATACGCAGTATTTT
d_call: -; j_call: TRBJ2-3; clone_size: few; v_call: TRBV28; cdr3_aa: CASSFSQYTDTQYF; cdr3_nt: TGTGCCAGCAGTTTCTCTCAGTACACAGATACGCAGTATTTT
d_call: TRBD1; j_call: TRBJ2-1; clone_size: -; v_call: TRBV25-1; cdr3_aa: CASSAGTGGFGNEQFF; cdr3_nt: TGTGCCAGCAGTGCCGGGACAGGGGGCTTTGGGAATGAGCAGTTCTTC
d_call: -; j_call: TRBJ2-5; clone_size: few; v_call: TRBV2; cdr3_aa: CASSGREEETQYF; cdr3_nt: TGTGCCAGCAGTGGTCGAGAGGAAGAGACCCAGTACTTC
d_call: -; j_call: TRBJ1-2; clone_size: -; v_call: TRBV20-1; cdr3_aa: CSASLQPNYGYTF; cdr3_nt: TGCAGTGCTAGCTTACAGCCCAACTATGGCTACACCTTC
d_call: TRBD1; j_call: TRBJ2-7; clone_size: -; v_call: TRBV28; cdr3_aa: CASSLTGMINEQYF; cdr3_nt: TGTGCCAGCAGTCTGACAGGGATGATCAACGAGCAGTACTTC
d_call: TRBD2; j_call: TRBJ2-5; clone_size: -; v_call: TRBV5-1; cdr3_aa: CASSPLRGVQETQYF; cdr3_nt: TGCGCCAGCAGCCCTCTTCGGGGGGTACAAGAGACCCAGTACTTC
d_call: -; j_call: TRBJ1-2; clone_size: -; v_call: TRBV5-1; cdr3_aa: CASSSPNTGYTF; cdr3_nt: TGCGCCAGCAGCTCTCCCAATACTGGCTACACCTTC
d_call: TRBD2; j_call: TRBJ2-7; clone_size: many; v_call: TRBV10-3; cdr3_aa: CAIRGAGAYEQYF; cdr3_nt: TGTGCCATCAGGGGAGCGGGGGCTTACGAGCAGTACTTC
d_call: -; j_call: TRBJ2-6; clone_size: -; v_call: TRBV29-1; cdr3_aa: CSVVGDRNYSGANVLTF; cdr3_nt: TGCAGCGTTGTAGGAGACAGGAACTACTCTGGGGCCAACGTCCTGACTTTC
d_call: TRBD1; j_call: TRBJ2-1; clone_size: few; v_call: TRBV7-2; cdr3_aa: CASSPTPMTGGEEQFF; cdr3_nt: TGTGCCAGCAGCCCGACCCCAATGACAGGGGGCGAAGAGCAGTTCTTC
d_call: -; j_call: TRBJ2-3; clone_size: -; v_call: TRBV3-1; cdr3_aa: CASSQEGTPNTQYF; cdr3_nt: TGTGCCAGCAGCCAAGAAGGAACTCCCAATACGCAGTATTTT
d_call: TRBD1; j_call: TRBJ1-5; clone_size: -; v_call: TRBV29-1; cdr3_aa: CSVGGQGNQPQHF; cdr3_nt: TGCAGCGTTGGGGGACAGGGCAATCAGCCCCAGCATTTT
d_call: TRBD2; j_call: TRBJ2-5; clone_size: -; v_call: TRBV7-2; cdr3_aa: CASSSRSRGGGETQYF; cdr3_nt: TGTGCCAGCAGCTCTCGATCTCGGGGGGGCGGAGAGACCCAGTACTTC
d_call: TRBD2; j_call: TRBJ2-1; clone_size: once; v_call: TRBV4-1; cdr3_aa: CASSLLSTQGLVSGNEQFF; cdr3_nt: TGCGCCAGCAGCCTCCTTTCCACCCAGGGACTAGTGTCGGGAAATGAGCAGTTCTTC
d_call: TRBD1; j_call: TRBJ2-5; clone_size: -; v_call: TRBV29-1; cdr3_aa: CSVDRQGPGTQYF; cdr3_nt: TGCAGCGTTGACCGACAGGGCCCAGGGACCCAGTACTTC
d_call: TRBD2; j_call: TRBJ2-3; clone_size: few; v_call: TRBV7-2; cdr3_aa: CASSLYSAGGTTDTQYF; cdr3_nt: TGTGCCAGCAGCTTATATTCTGCGGGGGGGACCACAGATACGCAGTATTTT
d_call: -; j_call: TRBJ2-7; clone_size: -; v_call: TRBV4-1; cdr3_aa: CASSQGTATYEQYF; cdr3_nt: TGCGCCAGCAGCCAAGGGACAGCAACCTACGAGCAGTACTTC
d_call: TRBD2; j_call: TRBJ2-5; clone_size: -; v_call: TRBV20-1; cdr3_aa: CSAKTSGGPETQYF; cdr3_nt: TGCAGTGCTAAGACTAGCGGGGGTCCAGAGACCCAGTACTTC
d_call: TRBD1; j_call: TRBJ2-7; clone_size: -; v_call: TRBV20-1; cdr3_aa: CSARVPRTGSPYEQYF; cdr3_nt: TGCAGTGCTAGAGTGCCCCGGACAGGGTCCCCCTACGAGCAGTACTTC